This T cell receptor (beta chain) is drawn from a study of shared clonotypes between healthy human individuals. Produced via immunoSEQ multiplex PCR; TCRdb's table is partial and in-frame only. The repertoire holds 2 million to 2.5 million clones, approximately 95% seen once, with roughly 1% in the top ten. As defined, naive CD8 cells were CD45RO-negative and positively selected for CCR7, with terminally differentiated effector memory CD45RA+ cells excluded. CDR1 is MNHEY, CDR2 SMNVEV, per germline (reference sequence). The CDR3 loop spans 14 amino acids. V lost 4 bases to trimming and J lost 4 bases, with 11 bases between them.

This chain connects TRBV27 to TRBJ1-5; D is unresolved. This clonotype originated in a man aged 18 to 29 in good health. Source material: naive CD8+ T cells sorted from blood. CDR3 in DNA: TGTGCCAGCAGTTGGGCAGGTGCAAATCAGCCCCAGCATTTT. This encodes CASSWAGANQPQHF.